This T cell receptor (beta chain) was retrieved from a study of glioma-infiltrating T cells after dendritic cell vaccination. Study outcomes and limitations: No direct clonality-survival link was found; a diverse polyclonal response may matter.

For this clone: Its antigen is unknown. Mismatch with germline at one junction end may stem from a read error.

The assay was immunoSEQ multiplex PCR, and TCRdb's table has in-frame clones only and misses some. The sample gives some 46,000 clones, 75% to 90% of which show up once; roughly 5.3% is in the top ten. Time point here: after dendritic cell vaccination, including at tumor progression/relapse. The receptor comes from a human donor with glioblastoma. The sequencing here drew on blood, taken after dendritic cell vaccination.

Here the CDR3 reads CSVEVGGRLRKKLF. For the CDR3, the DNA is TGCAGCGTTGAAGTCGGAGGGAGGCTCCGCAAAAAGCTCTTC. The V and J genes are TRBV29-1 and TRBJ2-1, with D maybe TRBD2 (6 bases). Germline V gene sequence: CDR1 SQVTM, CDR2 ANQGSEA. This CDR3 spans 14 amino acids.